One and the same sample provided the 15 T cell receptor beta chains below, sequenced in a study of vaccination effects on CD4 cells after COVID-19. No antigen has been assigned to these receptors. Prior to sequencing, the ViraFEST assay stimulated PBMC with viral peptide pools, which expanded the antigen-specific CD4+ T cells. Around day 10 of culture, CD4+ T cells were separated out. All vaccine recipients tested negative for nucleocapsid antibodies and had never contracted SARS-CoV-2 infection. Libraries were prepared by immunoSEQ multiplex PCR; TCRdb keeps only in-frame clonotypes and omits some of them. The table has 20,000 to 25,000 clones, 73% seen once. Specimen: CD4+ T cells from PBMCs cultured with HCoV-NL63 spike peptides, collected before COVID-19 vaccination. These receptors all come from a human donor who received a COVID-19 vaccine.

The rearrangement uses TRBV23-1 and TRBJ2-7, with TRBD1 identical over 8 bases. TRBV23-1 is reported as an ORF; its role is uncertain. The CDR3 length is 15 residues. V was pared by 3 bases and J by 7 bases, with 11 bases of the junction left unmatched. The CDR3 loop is CASSHPDRVKGEQYF. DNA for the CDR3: TGCGCCAGCAGTCATCCGGACAGGGTGAAGGGGGAGCAGTACTTC.

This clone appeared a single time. The CDR3 region is CASSLEWSGNTIYF. The CDR3 coding sequence is TGTGCCAGCAGCTTGGAGTGGAGCGGAAACACCATATATTTT. J is TRBJ1-3 and V is TRBV5-8; no clear D gene. The ends were cut back, 0 bases at V and 4 bases at J, with 8 bases in the middle. This CDR3 region has 14 residues. CDR1 is SGHTS, CDR2 YDEGEE, per germline.

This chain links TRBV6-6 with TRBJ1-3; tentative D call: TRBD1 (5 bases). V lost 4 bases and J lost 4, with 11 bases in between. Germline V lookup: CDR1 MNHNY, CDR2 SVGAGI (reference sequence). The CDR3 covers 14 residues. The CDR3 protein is CASSSRGRGNTIYF. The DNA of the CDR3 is TGTGCCAGCAGTTCCCGGGGCCGGGGAAACACCATATATTTT.

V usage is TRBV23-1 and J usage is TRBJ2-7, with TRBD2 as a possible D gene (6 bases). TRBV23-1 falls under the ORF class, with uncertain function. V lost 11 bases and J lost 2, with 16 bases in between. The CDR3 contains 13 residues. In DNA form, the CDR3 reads TGCGCCGGTCGGAGGGGTCGCCCCTACGAGCAGTACTTC. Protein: CAGRRGRPYEQYF.

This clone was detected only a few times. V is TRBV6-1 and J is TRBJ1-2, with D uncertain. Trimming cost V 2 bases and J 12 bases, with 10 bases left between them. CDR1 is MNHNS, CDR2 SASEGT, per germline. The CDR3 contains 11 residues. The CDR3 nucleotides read TGTGCCAGCAGTGAATTGTCCCCGGACACCTTC. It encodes CASSELSPDTF.

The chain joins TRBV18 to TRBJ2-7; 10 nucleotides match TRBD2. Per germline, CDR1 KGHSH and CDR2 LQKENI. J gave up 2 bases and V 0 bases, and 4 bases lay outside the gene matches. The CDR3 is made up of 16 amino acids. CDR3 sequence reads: CASSPPSLAGAYEQYF. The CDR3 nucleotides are TGTGCCAGCTCACCACCATCCCTAGCGGGGGCCTACGAGCAGTACTTC. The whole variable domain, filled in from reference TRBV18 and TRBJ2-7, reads NAGVMQNPRHLVRRRGQEARLRCSPMKGHSHVYWYRQLPEEGLKFMVYLQKENIIDESGMPKERFSAEFPKEGPSILRIQQVVRGDSAAYFCASSPPSLAGAYEQYFGPGTRLTVT.

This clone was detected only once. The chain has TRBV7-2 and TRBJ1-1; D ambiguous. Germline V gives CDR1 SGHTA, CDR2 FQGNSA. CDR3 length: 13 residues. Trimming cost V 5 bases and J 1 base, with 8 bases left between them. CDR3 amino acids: CASSTGPNTEAFF. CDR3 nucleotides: TGTGCCAGCAGCACCGGACCGAACACTGAAGCTTTCTTT.

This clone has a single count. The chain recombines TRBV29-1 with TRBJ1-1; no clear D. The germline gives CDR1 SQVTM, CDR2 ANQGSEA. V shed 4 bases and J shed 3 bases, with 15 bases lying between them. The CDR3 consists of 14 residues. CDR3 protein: CSVAGRLVDTEAFF. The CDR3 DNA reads TGCAGCGTTGCGGGCCGGCTGGTGGACACTGAAGCTTTCTTT. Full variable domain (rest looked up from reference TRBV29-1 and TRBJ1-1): SAVISQKPSRDICQRGTSLTIQCQVDSQVTMMFWYRQQPGQSLTLIATANQGSEATYESGFVIDKFPISRPNLTFSTLTVSNMSPEDSSIYLCSVAGRLVDTEAFFGQGTRLTVV.

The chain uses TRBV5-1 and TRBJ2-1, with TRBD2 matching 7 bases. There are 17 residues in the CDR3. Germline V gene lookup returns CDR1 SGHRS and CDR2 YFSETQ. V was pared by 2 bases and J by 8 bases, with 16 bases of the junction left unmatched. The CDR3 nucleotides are TGCGCCAGCAGCTTAACCCTGACTACGGCGGGAGAGGATGAGCAGTTCTTC. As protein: CASSLTLTTAGEDEQFF.

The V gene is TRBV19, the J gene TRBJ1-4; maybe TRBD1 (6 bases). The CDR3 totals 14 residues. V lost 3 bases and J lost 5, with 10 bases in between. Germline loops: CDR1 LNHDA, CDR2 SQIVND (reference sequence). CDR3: CASSMGGSNEKLFF. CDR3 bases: TGTGCCAGTAGTATGGGGGGCAGCAATGAAAAACTGTTTTTT.

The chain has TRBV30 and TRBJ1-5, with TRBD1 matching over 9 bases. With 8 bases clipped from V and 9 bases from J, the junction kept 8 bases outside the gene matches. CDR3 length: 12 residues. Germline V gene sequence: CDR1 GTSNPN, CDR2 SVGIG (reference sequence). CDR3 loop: CAGGTGLGPQHF. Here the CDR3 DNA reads TGTGCCGGAGGGACAGGGCTTGGGCCCCAGCATTTT. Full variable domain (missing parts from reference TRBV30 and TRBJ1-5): SQTIHQWPATLVQPVGSPLSLECTVEGTSNPNLYWYRQAAGRGLQLLFYSVGIGQISSEVPQNLSASRPQDRQFILSSKKLLLSDSGFYLCAGGTGLGPQHFGDGTRLSIL.

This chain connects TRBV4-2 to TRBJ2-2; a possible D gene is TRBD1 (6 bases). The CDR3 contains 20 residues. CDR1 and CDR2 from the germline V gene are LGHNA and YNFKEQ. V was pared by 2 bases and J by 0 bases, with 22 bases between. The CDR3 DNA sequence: TGTGCCAGCAGCCAAAATCAGGTGGTCAGGGGCGCCTCGAACACCGGGGAGCTGTTTTTT. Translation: CASSQNQVVRGASNTGELFF.

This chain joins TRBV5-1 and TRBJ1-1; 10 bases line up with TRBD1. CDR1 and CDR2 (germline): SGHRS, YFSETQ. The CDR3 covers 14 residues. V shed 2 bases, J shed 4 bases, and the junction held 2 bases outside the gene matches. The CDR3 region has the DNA TGCGCCAGCAGCTTAAGACAGGGGGCCACTGAAGCTTTCTTT. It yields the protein CASSLRQGATEAFF. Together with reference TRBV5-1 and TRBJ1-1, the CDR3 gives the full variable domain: KAGVTQTPRYLIKTRGQQVTLSCSPISGHRSVSWYQQTPGQGLQFLFEYFSETQRNKGNFPGRFSGRQFSNSRSEMNVSTLELGDSALYLCASSLRQGATEAFFGQGTRLTVV.

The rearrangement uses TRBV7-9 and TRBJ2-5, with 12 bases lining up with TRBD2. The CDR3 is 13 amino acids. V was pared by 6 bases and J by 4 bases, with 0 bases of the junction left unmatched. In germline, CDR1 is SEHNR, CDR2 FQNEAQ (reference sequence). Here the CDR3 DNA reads TGTGCCAGCAGGGGACTAGCGGGAGAGACCCAGTACTTC. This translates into CASRGLAGETQYF. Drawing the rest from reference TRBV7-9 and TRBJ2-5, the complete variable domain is DTGVSQNPRHKITKRGQNVTFRCDPISEHNRLYWYRQTLGQGPEFLTYFQNEAQLEKSRLLSDRFSAERPKGSFSTLEIQRTEQGDSAMYLCASRGLAGETQYFGPGTRLLVL.

The CDR3 DNA sequence: TGTGCCAGCAGTGAAGAAGAATACAGGTTATCCCGCAATGAGCAGTTCTTC. Translating gives CASSEEEYRLSRNEQFF. This rearrangement joins TRBV6-1 to TRBJ2-1, with D possibly matching TRBD1 (5 bases). The germline V gene encodes CDR1 MNHNS and CDR2 SASEGT. V was shortened by 1 base and J by 6 bases, with 19 bases between the two germline ends. The length of the CDR3 is 17 residues.